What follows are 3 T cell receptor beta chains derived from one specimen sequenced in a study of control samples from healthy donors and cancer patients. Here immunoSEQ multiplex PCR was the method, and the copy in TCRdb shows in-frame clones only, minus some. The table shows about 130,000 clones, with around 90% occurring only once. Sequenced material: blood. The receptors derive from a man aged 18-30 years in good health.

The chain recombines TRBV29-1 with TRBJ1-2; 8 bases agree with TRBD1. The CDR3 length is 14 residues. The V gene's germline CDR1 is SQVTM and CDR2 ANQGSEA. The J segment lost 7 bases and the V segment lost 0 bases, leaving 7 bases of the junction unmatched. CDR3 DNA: TGCAGCGTTGAAGATCAGGGGGCCCTTGGTGGCTACACCTTC. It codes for CSVEDQGALGGYTF. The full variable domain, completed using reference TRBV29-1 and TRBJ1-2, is SAVISQKPSRDICQRGTSLTIQCQVDSQVTMMFWYRQQPGQSLTLIATANQGSEATYESGFVIDKFPISRPNLTFSTLTVSNMSPEDSSIYLCSVEDQGALGGYTFGSGTRLTVV.

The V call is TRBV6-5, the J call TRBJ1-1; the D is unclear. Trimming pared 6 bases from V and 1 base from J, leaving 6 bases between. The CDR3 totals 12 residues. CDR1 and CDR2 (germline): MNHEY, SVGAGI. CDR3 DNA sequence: TGTGCCAGCAGCGCGCGGAACACTGAAGCTTTCTTT. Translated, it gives CASSARNTEAFF.

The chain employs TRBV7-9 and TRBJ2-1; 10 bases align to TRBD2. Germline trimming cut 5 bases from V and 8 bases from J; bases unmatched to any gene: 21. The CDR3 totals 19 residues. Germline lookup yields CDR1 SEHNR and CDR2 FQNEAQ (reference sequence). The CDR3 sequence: CASSPRGRLLAGPRDEQFF. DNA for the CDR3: TGTGCCAGCAGCCCCAGGGGGCGCTTACTAGCGGGGCCCCGGGATGAGCAGTTCTTC.